The clone carrying this T cell receptor beta chain has only a few counts. Its antigen is not known. This CDR3 is built from 12 residues. In germline, CDR1 is SNHLY, CDR2 FYNNEI. Trimming shortened V by 4 bases and J by 5 bases, and 8 bases separated the two germline ends. These data are taken from a study of T-cell reconstitution after alpha-beta-depleted transplantation in children. Study findings and constraints: T cells produced anew were the main source of T-cell counts and diversity one year after transplant. Surviving recipient T cells and thymic progenitors produced the high day-60 TCRbeta diversity seen in some patients. About two months after transplant, alpha-beta T cells reportedly came from several hundred expanded graft clones.

Preparation of the TCRbeta library was carried out with unique molecular identifiers. TCRdb recomputed calls from the PCR reads with MiXCR, one row per CDR3 protein. The sample carries about 900,000 distinct CDR3 sequences, roughly 29% recorded once. The genes are TRBV2 and TRBJ2-5; D is ambiguous. The sequencing here drew on PBMCs, mostly from graft donor cells, taken 360 days after TCRalphabeta/CD19-depleted stem cell transplant. The TCR comes from a boy less than two years old who had a stem cell transplant for SCID, so the T cells may come from the graft donor. CDR3 in amino acids: CASSARLETQYF. DNA of the CDR3: TGTGCCAGCAGTGCGAGACTTGAGACCCAGTACTTC.